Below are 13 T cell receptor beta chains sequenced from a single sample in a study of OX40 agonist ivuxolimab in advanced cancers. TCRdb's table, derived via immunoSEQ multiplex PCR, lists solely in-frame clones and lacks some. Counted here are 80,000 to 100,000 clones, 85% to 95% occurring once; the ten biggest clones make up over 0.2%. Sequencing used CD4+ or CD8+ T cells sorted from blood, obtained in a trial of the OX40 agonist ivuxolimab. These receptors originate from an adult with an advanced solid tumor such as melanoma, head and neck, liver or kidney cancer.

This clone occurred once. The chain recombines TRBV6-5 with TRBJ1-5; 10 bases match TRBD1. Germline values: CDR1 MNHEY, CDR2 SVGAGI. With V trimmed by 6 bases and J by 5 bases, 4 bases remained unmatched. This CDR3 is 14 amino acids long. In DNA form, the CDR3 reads TGTGCCAGCAGCAGACAGGGGGCACATCAGCCCCAGCATTTT. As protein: CASSRQGAHQPQHF.

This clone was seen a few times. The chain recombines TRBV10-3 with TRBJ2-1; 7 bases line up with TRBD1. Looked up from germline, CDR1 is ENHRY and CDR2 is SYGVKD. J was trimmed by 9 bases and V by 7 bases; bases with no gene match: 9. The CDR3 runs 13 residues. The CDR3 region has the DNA TGTGCCATCACCGACAGGGTTACCAGTGAGCAGTTCTTC. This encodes CAITDRVTSEQFF.

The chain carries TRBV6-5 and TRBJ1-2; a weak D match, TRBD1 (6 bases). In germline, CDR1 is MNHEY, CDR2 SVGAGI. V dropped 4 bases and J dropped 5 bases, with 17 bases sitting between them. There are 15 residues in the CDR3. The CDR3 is CASSSPGRGGYGYTF. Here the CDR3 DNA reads TGTGCCAGCAGTTCCCCCGGGAGGGGGGGGTATGGCTACACCTTC.

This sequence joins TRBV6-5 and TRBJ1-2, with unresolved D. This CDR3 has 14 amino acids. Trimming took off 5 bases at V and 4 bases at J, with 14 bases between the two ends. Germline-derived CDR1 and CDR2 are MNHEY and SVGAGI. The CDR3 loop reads CASSKAPLGYGYTF. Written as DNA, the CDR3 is TGTGCCAGCAGTAAGGCCCCCCTGGGCTATGGCTACACCTTC.

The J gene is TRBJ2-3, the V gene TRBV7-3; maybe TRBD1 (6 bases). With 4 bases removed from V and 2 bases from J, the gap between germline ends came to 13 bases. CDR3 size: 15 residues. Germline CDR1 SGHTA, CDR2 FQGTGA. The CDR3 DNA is TGTGCCAGCAGCTCATGGGGACAATTCACAGATACGCAGTATTTT. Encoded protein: CASSSWGQFTDTQYF.

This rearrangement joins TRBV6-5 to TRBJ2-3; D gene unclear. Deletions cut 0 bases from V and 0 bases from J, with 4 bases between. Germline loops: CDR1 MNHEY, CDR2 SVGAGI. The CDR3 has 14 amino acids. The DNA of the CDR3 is TGTGCCAGCAGTTACTCGGTGAGCACAGATACGCAGTATTTT. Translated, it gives CASSYSVSTDTQYF.

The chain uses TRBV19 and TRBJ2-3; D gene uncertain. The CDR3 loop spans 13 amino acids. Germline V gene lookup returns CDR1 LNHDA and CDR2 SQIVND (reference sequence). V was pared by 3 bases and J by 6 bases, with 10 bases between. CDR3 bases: TGTGCCAGTAGTATTAACATGGGGGATACGCAGTATTTT. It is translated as CASSINMGDTQYF. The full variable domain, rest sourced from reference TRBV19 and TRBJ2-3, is DGGITQSPKYLFRKEGQNVTLSCEQNLNHDAMYWYRQDPGQGLRLIYYSQIVNDFQKGDIAEGYSVSREKKESFPLTVTSAQKNPTAFYLCASSINMGDTQYFGPGTRLTVL.

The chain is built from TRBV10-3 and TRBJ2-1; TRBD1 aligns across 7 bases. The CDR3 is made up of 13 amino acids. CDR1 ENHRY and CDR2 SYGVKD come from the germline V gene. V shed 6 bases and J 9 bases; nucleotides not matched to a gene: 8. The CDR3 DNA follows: TGTGCCATCAGAGGGGACAGCCCGGGTGAGCAGTTCTTC. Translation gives CAIRGDSPGEQFF.

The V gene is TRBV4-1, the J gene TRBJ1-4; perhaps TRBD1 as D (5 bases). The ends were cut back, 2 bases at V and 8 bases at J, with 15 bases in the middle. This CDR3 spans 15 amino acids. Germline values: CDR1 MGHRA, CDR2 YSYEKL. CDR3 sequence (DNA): TGCGCCAGCAGCCAACCCAGGGCACGGCACGAAAAACTGTTTTTT. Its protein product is CASSQPRARHEKLFF.

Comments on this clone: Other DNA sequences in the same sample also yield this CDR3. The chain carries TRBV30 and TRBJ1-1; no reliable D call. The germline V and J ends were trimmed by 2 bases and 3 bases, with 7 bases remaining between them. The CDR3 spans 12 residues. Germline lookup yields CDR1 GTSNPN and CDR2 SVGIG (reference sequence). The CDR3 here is CAWSKGYTEAFF. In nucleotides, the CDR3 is TGTGCCTGGAGTAAGGGTTACACTGAAGCTTTCTTT.

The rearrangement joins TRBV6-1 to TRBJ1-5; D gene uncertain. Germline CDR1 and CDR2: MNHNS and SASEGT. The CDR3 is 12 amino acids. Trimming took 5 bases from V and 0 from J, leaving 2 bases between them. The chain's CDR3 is CASSTSNQPQHF. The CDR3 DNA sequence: TGTGCCAGCAGTACTAGCAATCAGCCCCAGCATTTT.

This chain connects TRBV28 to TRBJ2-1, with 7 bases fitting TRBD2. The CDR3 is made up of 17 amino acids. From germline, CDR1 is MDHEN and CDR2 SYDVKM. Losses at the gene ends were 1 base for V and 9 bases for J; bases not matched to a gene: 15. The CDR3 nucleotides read TGTGCCAGCAGTTTATCTTCGAGGACTAGGATCTTCCGTGAGCAGTTCTTC. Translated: CASSLSSRTRIFREQFF.

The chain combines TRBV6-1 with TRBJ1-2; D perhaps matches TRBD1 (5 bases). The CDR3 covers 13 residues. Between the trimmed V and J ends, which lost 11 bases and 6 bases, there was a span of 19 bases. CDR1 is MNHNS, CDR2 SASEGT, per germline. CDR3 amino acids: CASREGIGDGYTF. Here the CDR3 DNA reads TGTGCCTCCCGGGAGGGGATCGGTGATGGCTACACCTTC.